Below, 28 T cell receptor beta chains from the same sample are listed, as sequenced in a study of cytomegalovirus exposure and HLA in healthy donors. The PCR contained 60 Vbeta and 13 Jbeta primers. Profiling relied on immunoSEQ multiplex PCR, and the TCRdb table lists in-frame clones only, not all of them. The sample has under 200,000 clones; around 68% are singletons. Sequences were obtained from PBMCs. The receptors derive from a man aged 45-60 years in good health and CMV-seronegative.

CDR3 nucleotides: TGTGCCAGCAGCGTAGTGGGGTCGGGGGTCGAAAAAGAGACCCAGTACTTC. Amino acid sequence: CASSVVGSGVEKETQYF. The chain combines TRBV9 with TRBJ2-5; TRBD2 might be the D (6 bases). CDR1 is SGDLS and CDR2 is YYNGEE in the germline V gene. The length of the CDR3 is 17 residues. Deletions cut 0 bases from V and 3 bases from J, with 18 bases between.

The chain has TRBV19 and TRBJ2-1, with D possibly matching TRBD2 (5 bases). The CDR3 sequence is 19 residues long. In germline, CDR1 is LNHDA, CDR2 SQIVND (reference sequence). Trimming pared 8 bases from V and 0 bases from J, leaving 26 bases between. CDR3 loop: CASRPPGAVASSSYNEQFF. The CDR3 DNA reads TGTGCCAGTCGGCCCCCCGGAGCAGTAGCGTCGAGCTCCTACAATGAGCAGTTCTTC.

The CDR3 loop reads CASSSPGEETQYF. The DNA of the CDR3 is TGTGCCAGCAGCTCTCCGGGGGAAGAGACCCAGTACTTC. This chain joins TRBV7-9 and TRBJ2-5, with D possibly being TRBD2 (6 bases). V gave up 4 bases and J gave up 3 bases, with 9 bases separating them. This CDR3 has 13 residues. Germline V gives CDR1 SEHNR, CDR2 FQNEAQ (reference sequence).

The CDR3 is CASRSSPVGELFF. The CDR3 DNA reads TGTGCCAGCAGGTCATCCCCGGTAGGGGAGCTGTTTTTT. The genes are TRBV11-3 and TRBJ2-2; D not resolved. Germline lookup yields CDR1 SGHNT and CDR2 YENEEA. V lost 6 bases to trimming and J lost 8 bases, with 13 bases between them. This CDR3 is built from 13 residues.

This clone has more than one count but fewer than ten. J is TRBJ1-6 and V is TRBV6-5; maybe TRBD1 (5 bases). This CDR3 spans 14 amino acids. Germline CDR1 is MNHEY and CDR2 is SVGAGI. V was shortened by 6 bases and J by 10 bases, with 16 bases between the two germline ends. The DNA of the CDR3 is TGTGCCAGCAGGGAACAGGATTCTTGGTCACCCCTCCACTTT. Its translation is CASREQDSWSPLHF.

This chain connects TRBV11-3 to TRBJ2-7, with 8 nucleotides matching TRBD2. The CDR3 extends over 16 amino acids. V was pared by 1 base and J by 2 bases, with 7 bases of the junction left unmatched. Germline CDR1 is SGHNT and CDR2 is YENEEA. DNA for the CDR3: TGTGCCAGCAGCTTAGTAGCGGGGATGAAAGCCTACGAGCAGTACTTC. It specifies CASSLVAGMKAYEQYF. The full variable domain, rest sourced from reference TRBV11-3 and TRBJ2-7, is EAGVVQSPRYKIIEKKQPVAFWCNPISGHNTLYWYLQNLGQGPELLIRYENEEAVDDSQLPKDRFSAERLKGVDSTLKIQPAELGDSAVYLCASSLVAGMKAYEQYFGPGTRLTVT.

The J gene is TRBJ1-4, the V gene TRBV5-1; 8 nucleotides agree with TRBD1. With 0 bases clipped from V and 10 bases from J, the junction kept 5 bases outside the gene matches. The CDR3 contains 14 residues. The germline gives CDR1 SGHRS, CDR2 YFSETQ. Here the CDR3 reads CASSLVSGGGKLFF. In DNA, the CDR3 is TGCGCCAGCAGCTTGGTCTCAGGGGGCGGAAAACTGTTTTTT.

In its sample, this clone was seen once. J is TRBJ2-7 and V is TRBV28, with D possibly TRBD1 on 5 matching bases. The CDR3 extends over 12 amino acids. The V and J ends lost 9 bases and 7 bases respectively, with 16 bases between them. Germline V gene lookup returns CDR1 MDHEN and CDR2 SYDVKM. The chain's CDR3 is CASEGAPGEQYF. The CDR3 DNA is TGTGCCAGTGAAGGGGCCCCTGGGGAGCAGTACTTC.

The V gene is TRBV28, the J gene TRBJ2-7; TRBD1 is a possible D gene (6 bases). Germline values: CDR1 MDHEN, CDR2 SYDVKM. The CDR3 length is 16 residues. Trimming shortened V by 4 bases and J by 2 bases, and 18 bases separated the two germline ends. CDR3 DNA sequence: TGTGCCAGCAGTTCACTCCACCGGGACACCCCCTACGAGCAGTACTTC. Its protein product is CASSSLHRDTPYEQYF.

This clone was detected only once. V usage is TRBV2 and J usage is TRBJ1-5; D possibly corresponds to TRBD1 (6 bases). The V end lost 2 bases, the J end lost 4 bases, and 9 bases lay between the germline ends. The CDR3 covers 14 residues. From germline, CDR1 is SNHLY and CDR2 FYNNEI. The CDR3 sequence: CASSEQGMNQPQHF. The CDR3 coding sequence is TGTGCCAGCAGTGAACAGGGGATGAATCAGCCCCAGCATTTT. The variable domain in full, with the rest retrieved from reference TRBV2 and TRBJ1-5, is EPEVTQTPSHQVTQMGQEVILRCVPISNHLYFYWYRQILGQKVEFLVSFYNNEISEKSEIFDDQFSVERPDGSNFTLKIRSTKLEDSAMYFCASSEQGMNQPQHFGDGTRLSIL.

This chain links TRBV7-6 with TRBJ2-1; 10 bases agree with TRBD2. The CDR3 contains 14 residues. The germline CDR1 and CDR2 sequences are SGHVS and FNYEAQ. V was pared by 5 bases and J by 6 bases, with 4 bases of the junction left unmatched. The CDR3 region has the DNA TGTGCCAGCAGCCCGCGGACTAGCGGCAATGAGCAGTTCTTC. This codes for CASSPRTSGNEQFF.

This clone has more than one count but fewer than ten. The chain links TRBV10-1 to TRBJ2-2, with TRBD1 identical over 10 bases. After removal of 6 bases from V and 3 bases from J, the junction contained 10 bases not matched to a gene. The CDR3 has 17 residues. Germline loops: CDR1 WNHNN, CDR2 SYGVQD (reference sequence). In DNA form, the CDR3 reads TGCGCCAGCAGGGTCCGGGACAGGGGAAGGGACACCGGGGAGCTGTTTTTT. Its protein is CASRVRDRGRDTGELFF.

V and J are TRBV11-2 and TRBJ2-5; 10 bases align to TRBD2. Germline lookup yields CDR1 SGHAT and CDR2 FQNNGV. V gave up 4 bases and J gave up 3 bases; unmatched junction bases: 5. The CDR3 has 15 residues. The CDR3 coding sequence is TGTGCCAGCAGCTCATTAGCGGGGGGAAAAGAGACCCAGTACTTC. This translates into CASSSLAGGKETQYF.

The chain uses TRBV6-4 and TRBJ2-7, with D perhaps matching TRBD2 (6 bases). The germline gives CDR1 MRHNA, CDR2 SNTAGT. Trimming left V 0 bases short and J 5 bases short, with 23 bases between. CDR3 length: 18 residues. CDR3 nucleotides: TGTGCCAGCAGTGACTCCTCCGGGCGGGTAATCTCGGGGGACGAGCAGTACTTC. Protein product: CASSDSSGRVISGDEQYF.

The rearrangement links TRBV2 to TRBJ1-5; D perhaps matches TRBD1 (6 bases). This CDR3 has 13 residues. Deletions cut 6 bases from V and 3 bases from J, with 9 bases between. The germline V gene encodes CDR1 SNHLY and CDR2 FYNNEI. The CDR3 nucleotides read TGTGCCAGCAGCCGGGACATCAATCAGCCCCAGCATTTT. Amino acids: CASSRDINQPQHF.

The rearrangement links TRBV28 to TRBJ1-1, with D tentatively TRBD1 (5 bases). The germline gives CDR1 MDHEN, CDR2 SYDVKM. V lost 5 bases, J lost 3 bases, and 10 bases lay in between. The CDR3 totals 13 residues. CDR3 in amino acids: CASSPGGDTEAFF. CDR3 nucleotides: TGTGCCAGCAGTCCCGGGGGGGACACTGAAGCTTTCTTT.

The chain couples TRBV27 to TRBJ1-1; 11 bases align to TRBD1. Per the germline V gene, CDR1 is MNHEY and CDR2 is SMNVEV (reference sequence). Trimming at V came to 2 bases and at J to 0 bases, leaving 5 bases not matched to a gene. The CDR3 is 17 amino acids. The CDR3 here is CASSLLGTGGLNTEAFF. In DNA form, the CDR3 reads TGTGCCAGCAGTTTACTTGGGACAGGGGGGTTGAACACTGAAGCTTTCTTT.

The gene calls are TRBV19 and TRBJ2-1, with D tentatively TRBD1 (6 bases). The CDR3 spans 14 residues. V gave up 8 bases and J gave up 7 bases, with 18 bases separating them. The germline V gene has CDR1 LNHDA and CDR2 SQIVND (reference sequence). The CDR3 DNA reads TGTGCCAGTGCGGTGGCAGGGGTGGGTAATGAGCAGTTCTTC. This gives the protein CASAVAGVGNEQFF.

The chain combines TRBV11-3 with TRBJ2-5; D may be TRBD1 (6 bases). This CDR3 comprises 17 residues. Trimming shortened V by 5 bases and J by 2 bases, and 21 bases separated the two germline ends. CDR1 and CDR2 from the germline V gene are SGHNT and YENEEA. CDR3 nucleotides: TGTGCCAGCAGCCCTGGGGCAGGGGTTGGGTCTCAAGAGACCCAGTACTTC. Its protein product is CASSPGAGVGSQETQYF.

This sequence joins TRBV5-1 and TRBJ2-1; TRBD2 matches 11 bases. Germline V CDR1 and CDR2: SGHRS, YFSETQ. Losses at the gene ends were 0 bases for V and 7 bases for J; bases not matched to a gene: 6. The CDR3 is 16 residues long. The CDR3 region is CASSLAASGGSNEQFF. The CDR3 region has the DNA TGCGCCAGCAGCTTGGCGGCTAGCGGGGGGTCTAATGAGCAGTTCTTC.

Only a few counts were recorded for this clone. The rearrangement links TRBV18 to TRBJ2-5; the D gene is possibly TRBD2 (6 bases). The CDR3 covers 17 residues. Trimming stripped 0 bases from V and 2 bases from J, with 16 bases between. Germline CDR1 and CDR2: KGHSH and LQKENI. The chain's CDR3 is CASSPPGGRGPQETQYF. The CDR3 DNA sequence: TGTGCCAGCTCACCACCGGGGGGTAGGGGACCACAAGAGACCCAGTACTTC.

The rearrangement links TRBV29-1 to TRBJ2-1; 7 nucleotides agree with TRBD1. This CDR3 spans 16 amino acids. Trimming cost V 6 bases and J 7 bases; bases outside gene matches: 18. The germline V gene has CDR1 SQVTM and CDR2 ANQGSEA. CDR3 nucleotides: TGCAGCGTCGAACCCCCGCGGCCGACAGGGTTTAATGAGCAGTTCTTC. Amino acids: CSVEPPRPTGFNEQFF.

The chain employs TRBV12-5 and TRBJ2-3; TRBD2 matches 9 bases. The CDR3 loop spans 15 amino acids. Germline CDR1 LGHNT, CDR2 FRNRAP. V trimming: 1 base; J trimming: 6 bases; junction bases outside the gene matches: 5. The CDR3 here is CASGLGQTSGDTQYF. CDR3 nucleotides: TGTGCTAGTGGTTTGGGACAAACTAGCGGGGATACGCAGTATTTT.

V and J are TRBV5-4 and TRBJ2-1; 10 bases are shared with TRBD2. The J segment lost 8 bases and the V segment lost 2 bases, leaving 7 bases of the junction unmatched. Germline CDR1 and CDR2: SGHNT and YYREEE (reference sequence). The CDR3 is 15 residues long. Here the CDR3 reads CASSLKAGGHDEQFF. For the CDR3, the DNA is TGTGCCAGCAGCTTAAAAGCGGGGGGGCATGATGAGCAGTTCTTC.

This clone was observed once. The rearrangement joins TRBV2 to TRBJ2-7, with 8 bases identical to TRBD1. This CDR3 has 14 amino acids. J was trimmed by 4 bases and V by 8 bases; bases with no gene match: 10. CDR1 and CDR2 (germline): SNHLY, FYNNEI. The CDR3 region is CASFYGQGGYEQYF. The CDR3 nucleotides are TGTGCCAGCTTCTACGGACAGGGCGGGTACGAGCAGTACTTC. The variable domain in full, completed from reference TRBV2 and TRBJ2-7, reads EPEVTQTPSHQVTQMGQEVILRCVPISNHLYFYWYRQILGQKVEFLVSFYNNEISEKSEIFDDQFSVERPDGSNFTLKIRSTKLEDSAMYFCASFYGQGGYEQYFGPGTRLTVT.

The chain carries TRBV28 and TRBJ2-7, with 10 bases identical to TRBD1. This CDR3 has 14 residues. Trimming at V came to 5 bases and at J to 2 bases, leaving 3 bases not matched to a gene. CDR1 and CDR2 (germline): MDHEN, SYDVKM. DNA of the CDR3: TGTGCCAGCAGTCTGACAGGGGGCACCTACGAGCAGTACTTC. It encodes CASSLTGGTYEQYF.

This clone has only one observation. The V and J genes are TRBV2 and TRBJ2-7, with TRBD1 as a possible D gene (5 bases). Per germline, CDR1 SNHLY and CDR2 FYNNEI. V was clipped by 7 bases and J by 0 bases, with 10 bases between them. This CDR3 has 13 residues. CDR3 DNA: TGTGCCAGCAATAGAGACAGCTCCTACGAGCAGTACTTC. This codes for CASNRDSSYEQYF.

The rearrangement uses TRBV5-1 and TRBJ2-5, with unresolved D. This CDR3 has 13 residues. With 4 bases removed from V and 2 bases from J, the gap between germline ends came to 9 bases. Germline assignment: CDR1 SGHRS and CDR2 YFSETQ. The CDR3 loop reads CASSTLHQETQYF. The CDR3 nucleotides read TGCGCCAGCAGCACCTTACATCAAGAGACCCAGTACTTC.